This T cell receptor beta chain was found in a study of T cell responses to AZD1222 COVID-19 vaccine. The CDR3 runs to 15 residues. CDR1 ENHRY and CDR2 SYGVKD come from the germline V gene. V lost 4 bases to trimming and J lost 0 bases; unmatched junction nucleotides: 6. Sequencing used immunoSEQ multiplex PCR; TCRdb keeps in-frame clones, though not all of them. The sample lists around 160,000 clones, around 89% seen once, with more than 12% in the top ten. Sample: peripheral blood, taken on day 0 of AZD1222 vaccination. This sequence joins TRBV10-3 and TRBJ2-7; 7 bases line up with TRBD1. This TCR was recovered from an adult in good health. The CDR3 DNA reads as TGTGCCATCAGTGGGGGGACAGTGAACTCCTACGAGCAGTACTTC. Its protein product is CAISGGTVNSYEQYF.